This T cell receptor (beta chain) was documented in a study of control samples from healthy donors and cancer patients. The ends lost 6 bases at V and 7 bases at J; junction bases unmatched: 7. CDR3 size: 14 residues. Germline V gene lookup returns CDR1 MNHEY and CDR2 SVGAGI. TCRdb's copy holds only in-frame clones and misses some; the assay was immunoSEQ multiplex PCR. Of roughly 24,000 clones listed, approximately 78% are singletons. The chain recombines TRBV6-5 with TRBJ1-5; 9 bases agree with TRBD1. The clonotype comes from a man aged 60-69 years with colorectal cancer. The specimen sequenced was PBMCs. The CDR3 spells CASSGQGTGQPQHF. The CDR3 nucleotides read TGTGCCAGCAGCGGACAGGGGACGGGCCAGCCCCAGCATTTT.